This T cell receptor beta chain came from a study of T cell repertoires in cytomegalovirus infection. Via MiXCR, TCRdb re-called the reads, giving one row per CDR3 protein. The data contain nearly 650,000 distinct CDR3 sequences, around 24% of them singletons. There are 15 residues in the CDR3. The germline CDR1 and CDR2 sequences are SGHKS and YYEKEE (reference sequence). Deletions cut 4 bases from V and 3 bases from J, with 13 bases between. Only a few counts were recorded for this clonotype. This receptor was obtained from a human donor in good health (CMV status not recorded). Some clones in this sample may be carry-over from other donors' samples. The sequenced sample was CD8+ T cells from PBMCs. The chain couples TRBV5-5 to TRBJ2-2; D call uncertain. The chain's CDR3 is CASSGTQGYTGELFF. CDR3 coding DNA: TGTGCCAGCAGCGGAACCCAAGGGTACACCGGGGAGCTGTTTTTT.